The 21 T cell receptor beta chains below were found in one sample sequenced in a study of blood T cell repertoires in COVID-19. The method was immunoSEQ multiplex PCR; TCRdb's version includes in-frame clones alone and lacks a portion of them. The sample consists of approximately 170,000 clones, approximately 86% of them appearing once. Input material: peripheral blood. The receptors originated from a man aged 50 to 60 with active or convalescent COVID-19.

The chain is built from TRBV7-2 and TRBJ1-5; D is unresolved. Germline CDR1 and CDR2: SGHTA and FQGNSA. Trimming removed 4 bases at V and 8 bases at J, with 18 bases between. This CDR3 contains 15 residues. CDR3 loop: CASSSEGGDVKPQHF. CDR3 DNA: TGTGCCAGCAGCTCAGAGGGTGGGGATGTTAAGCCCCAGCATTTT.

J is TRBJ2-3 and V is TRBV14, with TRBD2 identical over 12 bases. V gave up 0 bases and J gave up 3 bases; unmatched junction bases: 10. The CDR3 consists of 19 residues. Germline assignment: CDR1 SGHDN and CDR2 FVKESK. CDR3 region: CASSQEDYPSGGGTDTQYF. The CDR3 DNA follows: TGTGCCAGCAGCCAAGAGGACTATCCTAGCGGGGGGGGGACAGATACGCAGTATTTT.

In this sample, this clone turned up once. This chain connects TRBV12-3 or TRBV12-4 to TRBJ2-3; 7 nucleotides match TRBD2. The CDR3 extends over 11 amino acids. Trimming at V came to 7 bases and at J to 11 bases, leaving 6 bases not matched to a gene. The CDR3 is CASTASGGQYF. The DNA of the CDR3 is TGTGCCAGCACCGCCTCGGGAGGGCAGTATTTT.

The rearrangement uses TRBV3-1 (or the pseudogene TRBV3-2) and TRBJ1-1, with D possibly matching TRBD1 (6 bases). Germline V gene sequence: CDR1 LGHDT, CDR2 YNNKEL (reference sequence). V was pared by 3 bases and J by 4 bases, with 12 bases between. The CDR3 has 14 amino acids. CDR3 bases: TGTGCCAGCAGCCACGCGACGACAGGCACTGAAGCTTTCTTT. Its translation: CASSHATTGTEAFF.

The CDR3 is CASSQDSHTGELFF. CDR3 DNA: TGTGCCAGCAGCCAAGATTCCCATACCGGGGAGCTGTTTTTT. The V call is TRBV3-1 (or the pseudogene TRBV3-2), the J call TRBJ2-2; D remains ambiguous. The CDR3 is made up of 14 amino acids. Germline lookup yields CDR1 LGHDT and CDR2 YNNKEL (reference sequence). V lost 0 bases, J lost 5 bases, and 7 bases lay in between.

The chain recombines TRBV12-2 with TRBJ1-2; the table's D call, TRBD1, was not checked against the DNA. TRBV12-2 represents a pseudogene. The CDR3 runs to 16 residues. The CDR3 here is CASRPPRDRGNYGYTF. As DNA, the CDR3 is TGTGCAAGTCGCCCCCCTCGGGACAGGGGTAACTATGGCTACACCTTC.

As concerns this clone: Other DNA sequences in the same sample also yield this CDR3. V gene TRBV9 combines with J gene TRBJ1-3; 9 bases are a match to TRBD1. The CDR3 sequence is 16 residues long. Germline V gene data show CDR1 as SGDLS and CDR2 as YYNGEE. V trimming: 0 bases; J trimming: 1 base; junction bases outside the gene matches: 2. The CDR3 loop reads CASSVVGQGSGNTIYF. CDR3 in DNA: TGTGCCAGCAGCGTAGTGGGACAGGGTTCTGGAAACACCATATATTTT.

V is TRBV7-3 and J is TRBJ2-2; 13 bases match TRBD2. The CDR3 is 18 residues long. Looked up from germline, CDR1 is SGHTA and CDR2 is FQGTGA. V shed 4 bases and J 3 bases; nucleotides not matched to a gene: 8. The chain's CDR3 is CASSSSRTSGGYTGELFF. The CDR3, as DNA: TGTGCCAGCAGCTCATCAAGGACTAGCGGGGGTTACACCGGGGAGCTGTTTTTT.

The rearrangement links TRBV6-5 to TRBJ2-7; 8 bases map to TRBD2. The CDR3 covers 13 residues. Germline V lookup: CDR1 MNHEY, CDR2 SVGAGI. The CDR3 DNA sequence: TGTTCCTCGGGGGCTAGCGGGTCCTACGAGCAGTACTTC. Translated: CSSGASGSYEQYF.

V is TRBV6-5 and J is TRBJ1-2, with no clear D. The V end lost 6 bases, the J end lost 4 bases, and 15 bases lay between the germline ends. Germline V lookup: CDR1 MNHEY, CDR2 SVGAGI. This CDR3 comprises 14 residues. In DNA form, the CDR3 reads TGTGCCAGCAGCTCGGGATCCAAGAGCTATGGCTACACCTTC. This codes for CASSSGSKSYGYTF.

This clone was counted between two and nine times. The chain links TRBV21-1 to TRBJ1-6; the table assigns TRBD1, which was not confirmed against the DNA. TRBV21-1 is termed a pseudogene. This CDR3 spans 15 amino acids. CDR3 DNA: TGTGCCAGCAGCAAAGGGACAGGCCCTAATTCACCCCTCCACTTT. Its translation: CASSKGTGPNSPLHF.

The rearrangement links TRBV28 to TRBJ1-5; 7 bases map to TRBD1. The ends lost 3 bases at V and 4 bases at J; junction bases unmatched: 3. The CDR3 consists of 14 residues. The germline V gene encodes CDR1 MDHEN and CDR2 SYDVKM. The CDR3 loop is CASSFGTVNQPQHF. In nucleotides, the CDR3 is TGTGCCAGCAGTTTCGGGACAGTGAATCAGCCCCAGCATTTT.

This clone has just a few counts. The rearrangement joins TRBV25-1 to TRBJ2-1, with D perhaps matching TRBD2 (6 bases). Trimming cost V 2 bases and J 5 bases, with 13 bases left between them. The CDR3 sequence is 15 residues long. Germline values: CDR1 MGHDK, CDR2 SYGVNS. The CDR3 DNA reads as TGTGCCAGCAGTGAAAGCCTAGCGCGGGACAATGAGCAGTTCTTC. Translation: CASSESLARDNEQFF.

J is TRBJ2-5 and V is TRBV12-5, with TRBD2 identical over 9 bases. V dropped 2 bases and J dropped 0; count of bases not matched to a gene: 7. Germline V lookup: CDR1 LGHNT, CDR2 FRNRAP. The CDR3 has 17 residues. CDR3 loop: CASGLKSSGSYQETQYF. The CDR3 bases are TGTGCTAGTGGTTTGAAAAGTAGCGGGAGTTACCAAGAGACCCAGTACTTC.

This clone was picked up one time. V gene TRBV19 combines with J gene TRBJ2-4, with 8 bases matching TRBD1. The CDR3 is 12 amino acids. Per germline, CDR1 LNHDA and CDR2 SQIVND (reference sequence). V trimming: 4 bases; J trimming: 16 bases; junction bases outside the gene matches: 9. The CDR3 reads CASSNQGAVEYF. CDR3 in DNA: TGTGCCAGTAGTAATCAGGGGGCGGTGGAATACTTC.

The CDR3 DNA is TGTGCCAGCAGCCCCGAGGGCTACACTGAAGCTTTCTTT. This encodes CASSPEGYTEAFF. The chain has TRBV7-3 and TRBJ1-1; the D is unclear. CDR1 is SGHTA, CDR2 FQGTGA, per germline. The CDR3 is 13 amino acids. Trimming shortened V by 5 bases and J by 3 bases, and 10 bases separated the two germline ends.

This chain links TRBV28 with TRBJ1-5; the D is unclear. Germline V gives CDR1 MDHEN, CDR2 SYDVKM. The CDR3 loop spans 13 amino acids. Deletions cut 5 bases from V and 4 bases from J, with 9 bases between. The CDR3 loop is CASSMGRNQPQHF. CDR3 coding DNA: TGTGCCAGCAGTATGGGGAGGAATCAGCCCCAGCATTTT.

The rearrangement joins TRBV18 to TRBJ1-1, with 7 bases lining up with TRBD1. The CDR3 covers 13 residues. Looked up from germline, CDR1 is KGHSH and CDR2 is LQKENI. The V segment lost 6 bases and the J segment 1 base; nucleotides outside the gene matches: 2. CDR3 amino acids: CASSQGGNTEAFF. Written as DNA, the CDR3 is TGTGCCAGCTCTCAGGGGGGGAACACTGAAGCTTTCTTT.

The J gene is TRBJ2-5, the V gene TRBV7-3; 8 bases are a match to TRBD1. Germline lookup yields CDR1 SGHTA and CDR2 FQGTGA. The CDR3 loop spans 15 amino acids. J gave up 4 bases and V 4 bases, and 8 bases lay outside the gene matches. CDR3 bases: TGTGCCAGCAGCTCCCAGGGGGCGCATGGAGAGACCCAGTACTTC. It yields the protein CASSSQGAHGETQYF. The full variable domain, completed using reference TRBV7-3 and TRBJ2-5, is GAGVSQTPSNKVTEKGKYVELRCDPISGHTALYWYRQSLGQGPEFLIYFQGTGAADDSGLPNDRFFAVRPEGSVSTLKIQRTERGDSAVYLCASSSQGAHGETQYFGPGTRLLVL.

This chain uses TRBV19 with TRBJ2-5; 9 bases line up with TRBD1. This CDR3 contains 14 residues. V shed 5 bases, J shed 5 bases, and the junction held 6 bases outside the gene matches. CDR1 is LNHDA, CDR2 SQIVND, per germline (reference sequence). CDR3 residues: CASSVGQGGETQYF. For the CDR3, the DNA is TGTGCCAGTAGTGTGGGACAGGGCGGCGAGACCCAGTACTTC.

The rearrangement joins TRBV6-2 or TRBV6-3 to TRBJ1-1; D gene ambiguous. From germline, CDR1 is MNHEY and CDR2 SVGEGT. The V gene lost 5 bases and the J gene lost 3 bases, with 13 bases spanning the gap. The CDR3 runs to 14 residues. Here the CDR3 reads CASSIEVYDTEAFF. Written as DNA, the CDR3 is TGTGCCAGCAGTATCGAGGTATACGACACTGAAGCTTTCTTT.